The text below deals with one TCR beta chain. The repertoire was sequenced with immunoSEQ multiplex PCR; TCRdb's copy has only in-frame clones and lacks some. The sample yields under 25,000 clones, 75% to 90% seen once. The sample is drawn from a study of somatic mutations in cytotoxic T cells in rheumatoid arthritis. Germline CDR1 and CDR2: MGHRA and YSYEKL. The CDR3 has 13 residues. V was cut by 0 bases and J by 8 bases, with 10 bases left in between. This chain links TRBV4-1 with TRBJ1-1; D remains ambiguous. The sample taken for sequencing was CD8+ T cells sorted from blood. The sequence came from a woman aged 35 to 49 with rheumatoid arthritis. CDR3 coding DNA: TGCGCCAGCAGCCAAGAGGTCGGGTGGGAAGCTTTCTTT. Amino acids: CASSQEVGWEAFF.